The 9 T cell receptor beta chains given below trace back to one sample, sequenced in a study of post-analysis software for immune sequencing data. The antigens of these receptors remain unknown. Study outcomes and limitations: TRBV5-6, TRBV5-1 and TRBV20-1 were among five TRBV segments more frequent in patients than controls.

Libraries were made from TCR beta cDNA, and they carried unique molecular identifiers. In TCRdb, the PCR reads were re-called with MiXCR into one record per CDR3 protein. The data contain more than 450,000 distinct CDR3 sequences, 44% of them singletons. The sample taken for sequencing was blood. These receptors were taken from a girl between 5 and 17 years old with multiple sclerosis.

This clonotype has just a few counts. The CDR3 here is CAISEGDSRQETQYF. Written as DNA, the CDR3 is TGTGCCATCAGTGAGGGGGACAGCCGCCAAGAGACCCAGTACTTC. The J gene is TRBJ2-5, the V gene TRBV10-3; 7 positions agree with TRBD1. In germline, CDR1 is ENHRY, CDR2 SYGVKD. The CDR3 totals 15 residues. V was clipped by 2 bases and J by 1 base; unmatched bases: 4.

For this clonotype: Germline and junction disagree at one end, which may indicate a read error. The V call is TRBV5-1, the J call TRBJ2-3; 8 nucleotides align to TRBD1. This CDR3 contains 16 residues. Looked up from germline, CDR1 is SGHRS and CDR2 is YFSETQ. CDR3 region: CTSSLGSGTGHDTQYF. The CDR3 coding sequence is TGCACCAGCAGCCTGGGCTCAGGGACAGGACATGATACGCAGTATTTT.

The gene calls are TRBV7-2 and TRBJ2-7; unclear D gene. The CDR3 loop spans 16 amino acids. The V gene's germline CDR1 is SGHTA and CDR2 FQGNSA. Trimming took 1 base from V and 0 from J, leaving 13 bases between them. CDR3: CASSLVSNSPSYEQYF. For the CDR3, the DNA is TGTGCCAGCAGCTTAGTGTCGAATTCCCCCTCCTACGAGCAGTACTTC.

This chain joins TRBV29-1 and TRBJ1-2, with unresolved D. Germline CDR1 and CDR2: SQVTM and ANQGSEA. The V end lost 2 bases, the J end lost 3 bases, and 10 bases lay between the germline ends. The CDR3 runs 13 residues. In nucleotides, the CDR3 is TGCAGCGTTGAAACGACGGCCTACTATGGCTACACCTTC. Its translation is CSVETTAYYGYTF.

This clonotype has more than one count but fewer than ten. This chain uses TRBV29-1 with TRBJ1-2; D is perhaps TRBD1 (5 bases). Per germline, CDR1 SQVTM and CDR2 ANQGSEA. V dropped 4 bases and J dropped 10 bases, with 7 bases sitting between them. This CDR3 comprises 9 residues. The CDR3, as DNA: TGCAGCGTTGGGGGGGACTACACCTTC. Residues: CSVGGDYTF. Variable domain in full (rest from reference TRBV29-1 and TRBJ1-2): SAVISQKPSRDICQRGTSLTIQCQVDSQVTMMFWYRQQPGQSLTLIATANQGSEATYESGFVIDKFPISRPNLTFSTLTVSNMSPEDSSIYLCSVGGDYTFGSGTRLTVV.

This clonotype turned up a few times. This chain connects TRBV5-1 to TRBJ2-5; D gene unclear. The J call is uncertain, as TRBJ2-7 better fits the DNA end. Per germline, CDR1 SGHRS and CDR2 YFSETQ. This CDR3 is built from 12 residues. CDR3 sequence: CASSLRRTEQYF. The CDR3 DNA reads TGCGCCAGCAGCTTGAGAAGGACCGAGCAGTACTTC.

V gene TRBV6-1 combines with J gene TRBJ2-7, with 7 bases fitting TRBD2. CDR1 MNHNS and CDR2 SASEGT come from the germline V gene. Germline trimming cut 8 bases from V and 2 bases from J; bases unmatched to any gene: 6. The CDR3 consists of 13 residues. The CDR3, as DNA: TGTGCCAGCGGGGTTGGGACTACCTACGAGCAGTACTTC. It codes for CASGVGTTYEQYF.

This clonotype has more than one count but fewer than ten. This CDR3 reads CASSPTGTTSPLHF. The DNA of the CDR3 is TGTGCCAGCAGCCCTACCGGGACAACTTCACCCCTCCACTTT. The genes are TRBV11-3 and TRBJ1-6; a possible D gene is TRBD1 (6 bases). The CDR3 extends over 14 amino acids. Germline V gene sequence: CDR1 SGHNT, CDR2 YENEEA. Trimming removed 5 bases from V and 9 bases from J, with 14 bases in between.

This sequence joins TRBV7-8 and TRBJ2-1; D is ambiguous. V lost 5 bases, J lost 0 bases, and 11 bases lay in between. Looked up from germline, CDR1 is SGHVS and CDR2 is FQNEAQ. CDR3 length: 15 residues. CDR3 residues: CASSPAAGSYNEQFF. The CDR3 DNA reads TGTGCCAGCAGCCCCGCTGCCGGCTCCTACAATGAGCAGTTCTTC.